The 2 T cell receptor beta chains reported below all come from one sample, sequenced in a study of cytomegalovirus exposure and HLA in healthy donors. Primers for the PCR totalled 60 Vbeta and 13 Jbeta. The data were produced by immunoSEQ multiplex PCR, yet TCRdb's version contains in-frame clones alone and is incomplete. The data contain about 150,000 clones, approximately 8.9% of them seen just once; the ten biggest clones take up over 6.5%. The specimen sequenced was PBMCs. All receptors come from a woman between 40 and 55 years old in good health and CMV-seropositive.

This clone was counted a few times. This chain connects TRBV5-8 to TRBJ1-1, with D uncertain. Between the trimmed V and J ends, which lost 0 bases and 1 base, there was a span of 10 bases. The CDR3 consists of 15 residues. The germline V gene has CDR1 SGHTS and CDR2 YDEGEE. The CDR3 DNA is TGTGCCAGCAGCTTGGTGGTGGGCACGAACACTGAAGCTTTCTTT. This encodes CASSLVVGTNTEAFF.

This clone was detected only a few times. V is TRBV6-1 and J is TRBJ2-3, with 9 bases that match TRBD1. V lost 9 bases and J lost 0; bases outside the gene matches: 4. The CDR3 runs to 14 residues. The germline V gene has CDR1 MNHNS and CDR2 SASEGT. For the CDR3, the DNA is TGTGCCAGTACGACAGGGGGAAGCACAGATACGCAGTATTTT. Protein product: CASTTGGSTDTQYF.